These 30 T cell receptor beta chains originate from one sample sequenced in a study of radiation and T cells in renal cell carcinoma. Here immunoSEQ multiplex PCR was the method, and the copy in TCRdb shows in-frame clones only, minus some. This sample yields approximately 45,000 clones, of which 75% to 85% are seen a single time; 25% to 35% belongs to the top ten. As for time point: baseline pretreatment blood. The treatment denotes: 15 Gy SBRT to primary tumor, nephrectomy 4 weeks later. The sequences come from blood, collected from a patient whose treatment included radiotherapy and nephrectomy. Receptors originate from a woman in her 70s with renal cell carcinoma.

CDR3 DNA sequence: TGTGCCAGCAGGGGACGGACAGTGAACACTGAAGCTTTCTTT. Translated, it gives CASRGRTVNTEAFF. This sequence joins TRBV2 and TRBJ1-1; a possible D gene is TRBD1 (6 bases). Germline values: CDR1 SNHLY, CDR2 FYNNEI. The length of the CDR3 is 14 residues. The V end was cut by 6 bases, the J end by 0 bases, with 11 bases between.

J is TRBJ2-2 and V is TRBV4-2, with D unresolved. CDR1 is LGHNA and CDR2 is YNFKEQ in the germline V gene. V gave up 0 bases and J gave up 4 bases, with 9 bases separating them. There are 15 residues in the CDR3. This CDR3 reads CASSQDRRATGELFF. The CDR3, as DNA: TGTGCCAGCAGCCAAGATAGAAGAGCCACCGGGGAGCTGTTTTTT.

The genes are TRBV21-1 and TRBJ2-5; TRBD2, the D gene given by the table, was not confirmed from the DNA. TRBV21-1 constitutes a pseudogene. The CDR3 covers 14 residues. DNA for the CDR3: TGTGCCAGCAGCAGTAACGGGAGTGGGGAGACCCAGTACTTC. This sequence encodes CASSSNGSGETQYF.

The chain uses TRBV4-3 and TRBJ2-3; D is perhaps TRBD2 (6 bases). V lost 0 bases, J lost 10 bases, and 11 bases lay in between. Germline V CDR1 and CDR2: LGHNA, YSLEER. The CDR3 length is 13 residues. The CDR3 sequence: CASSQDHRGSQYF. CDR3 coding DNA: TGCGCCAGCAGCCAAGATCATCGGGGGTCGCAGTATTTT.

This clone was recorded a few times. The V call is TRBV30, the J call TRBJ1-1; a possible D gene is TRBD1 (6 bases). This CDR3 has 11 residues. Germline assignment: CDR1 GTSNPN and CDR2 SVGIG (reference sequence). V lost 1 base and J lost 7, with 7 bases in between. The CDR3 loop reads CAWSGQVEAFF. CDR3 coding DNA: TGTGCCTGGAGTGGACAGGTTGAAGCTTTCTTT. The variable domain in full, with the rest retrieved from reference TRBV30 and TRBJ1-1, is SQTIHQWPATLVQPVGSPLSLECTVEGTSNPNLYWYRQAAGRGLQLLFYSVGIGQISSEVPQNLSASRPQDRQFILSSKKLLLSDSGFYLCAWSGQVEAFFGQGTRLTVV.

This clone was detected only a few times. The chain combines TRBV16 with TRBJ2-1, with D perhaps TRBD1 (6 bases). This CDR3 has 14 amino acids. V shed 2 bases and J shed 4 bases, with 9 bases lying between them. Germline V CDR1 and CDR2: KGHSY, FQNENV. The CDR3 here is CASSQGQWYNEQFF. In DNA form, the CDR3 reads TGTGCCAGCAGCCAAGGACAGTGGTACAATGAGCAGTTCTTC.

The chain joins TRBV2 to TRBJ1-6; D perhaps matches TRBD1 (6 bases). This CDR3 is 13 amino acids long. V was trimmed by 7 bases and J by 11 bases, leaving 15 bases between them. Germline V gene lookup returns CDR1 SNHLY and CDR2 FYNNEI. For the CDR3, the DNA is TGTGCCAGCACTGGGGGCAGGGTTACACCCCTCCACTTT. This translates into CASTGGRVTPLHF.

This sequence joins TRBV7-3 and TRBJ1-2, with 7 bases fitting TRBD1. Germline loops: CDR1 SGHTA, CDR2 FQGTGA. The J segment lost 3 bases and the V segment lost 5 bases, leaving 9 bases of the junction unmatched. This CDR3 region has 15 residues. The CDR3: CASSPADRTDYGYTF. The DNA of the CDR3 is TGTGCCAGCAGCCCAGCGGACAGGACGGACTATGGCTACACCTTC.

The chain recombines TRBV5-6 with TRBJ2-2, with D unresolved. The CDR3 spans 14 residues. Between the trimmed V and J ends, which lost 1 base and 5 bases, there was a span of 9 bases. The V gene's germline CDR1 is SGHDT and CDR2 YYEEEE. The CDR3 reads CASSLNLRTGELFF. In DNA form, the CDR3 reads TGTGCCAGCAGCTTGAACTTGAGGACCGGGGAGCTGTTTTTT.

The V call is TRBV11-2, the J call TRBJ2-5, with TRBD1 matching 10 bases. The germline gives CDR1 SGHAT, CDR2 FQNNGV. This CDR3 spans 13 amino acids. Trimming cost V 6 bases and J 4 bases; bases outside gene matches: 2. As DNA, the CDR3 is TGTGCCAGCAGGACAGGGGGCCGAGAGACCCAGTACTTC. It codes for CASRTGGRETQYF.

The chain combines TRBV5-1 with TRBJ1-2; a possible D gene is TRBD1 (6 bases). Trimming removed 5 bases at V and 6 bases at J, with 14 bases between. The CDR3 is 13 amino acids. Germline CDR1 SGHRS, CDR2 YFSETQ. CDR3 in DNA: TGCGCCAGCAGGCTCAGGGGCGAGGATGGCTACACCTTC. Protein: CASRLRGEDGYTF.

The rearrangement links TRBV5-6 to TRBJ2-5, with D unclear. Germline V gene lookup returns CDR1 SGHDT and CDR2 YYEEEE. This CDR3 has 11 residues. The V end lost 4 bases, the J end lost 1 base, and 2 bases lay between the germline ends. CDR3 region: CASSTQETQYF. CDR3 coding DNA: TGTGCCAGCAGCACCCAAGAGACCCAGTACTTC.

The chain combines TRBV7-3 with TRBJ2-2; possibly TRBD2 for D (5 bases). The germline V and J ends were trimmed by 6 bases and 6 bases, with 14 bases remaining between them. Looked up from germline, CDR1 is SGHTA and CDR2 is FQGTGA. The CDR3 is 14 amino acids. The CDR3 protein is CASRLGGSAGELFF. CDR3 bases: TGTGCCAGCAGATTAGGAGGTAGCGCCGGGGAGCTGTTTTTT. The full variable domain, its missing parts supplied by reference TRBV7-3 and TRBJ2-2, is GAGVSQTPSNKVTEKGKYVELRCDPISGHTALYWYRQSLGQGPEFLIYFQGTGAADDSGLPNDRFFAVRPEGSVSTLKIQRTERGDSAVYLCASRLGGSAGELFFGEGSRLTVL.

The chain couples TRBV9 to TRBJ2-2; D possibly corresponds to TRBD2 (6 bases). CDR1 is SGDLS, CDR2 YYNGEE, per germline. The CDR3 covers 16 residues. V lost 2 bases, J lost 2 bases, and 13 bases lay in between. The CDR3 sequence is CASSVRGELNTGELFF. The CDR3 DNA sequence: TGTGCCAGCAGCGTTCGCGGGGAACTCAACACCGGGGAGCTGTTTTTT.

The chain carries TRBV2 and TRBJ2-1; 11 positions agree with TRBD2. Germline CDR1 SNHLY, CDR2 FYNNEI. Trimming at V came to 8 bases and at J to 7 bases, leaving 10 bases not matched to a gene. This CDR3 is 15 amino acids long. CDR3 bases: TGTGCCAGCGTAGCGAATAGCGGGGGGGCAAATGAGCAGTTCTTC. Its translation: CASVANSGGANEQFF.

The chain carries TRBV5-6 and TRBJ2-3; 11 bases map to TRBD1. Germline loops: CDR1 SGHDT, CDR2 YYEEEE. J was trimmed by 4 bases and V by 4 bases; bases with no gene match: 2. This CDR3 spans 14 amino acids. The CDR3 loop is CASSLGQGADTQYF. In DNA, the CDR3 is TGTGCCAGCAGCCTGGGACAGGGGGCAGATACGCAGTATTTT.

V and J are TRBV6-5 and TRBJ2-7, with a weak D call TRBD2 (7 bases). Trimming took 0 bases from V and 5 from J, leaving 17 bases between them. This CDR3 is 16 amino acids long. Germline CDR1 MNHEY, CDR2 SVGAGI. The CDR3 reads CASSYSRSGAGDEQYF. The CDR3 DNA reads TGTGCCAGCAGTTACTCGAGATCGGGGGCGGGGGACGAGCAGTACTTC.

This sequence joins TRBV5-1 and TRBJ2-5; D not resolved. Trimming cost V 5 bases and J 5 bases, with 7 bases left between them. Germline-derived CDR1 and CDR2 are SGHRS and YFSETQ. This CDR3 spans 11 amino acids. CDR3 amino acids: CASRSGETQYF. CDR3 DNA: TGCGCCAGCAGGTCGGGCGAGACCCAGTACTTC.

The rearrangement joins TRBV18 to TRBJ2-3; D is unclear. The CDR3 has 14 residues. Germline CDR1 reads KGHSH; CDR2 reads LQKENI. V was pared by 5 bases and J by 0 bases, with 9 bases between. The CDR3 here is CASSKTESTDTQYF. The CDR3 nucleotides are TGTGCCAGCTCAAAGACGGAAAGCACAGATACGCAGTATTTT.

The chain joins TRBV9 to TRBJ1-4, with D maybe TRBD1 (6 bases). With 3 bases removed from V and 7 bases from J, the gap between germline ends came to 22 bases. The CDR3 consists of 17 residues. Looked up from germline, CDR1 is SGDLS and CDR2 is YYNGEE. The CDR3 loop is CASSARGQLGLGEKLFF. CDR3 DNA sequence: TGTGCCAGCAGCGCCAGGGGACAATTGGGGTTGGGTGAAAAACTGTTTTTT. Filled out from reference TRBV9 and TRBJ1-4, the complete variable domain reads DSGVTQTPKHLITATGQRVTLRCSPRSGDLSVYWYQQSLDQGLQFLIQYYNGEERAKGNILERFSAQQFPDLHSELNLSSLELGDSALYFCASSARGQLGLGEKLFFGSGTQLSVL.

CDR3 sequence (DNA): TGTGCCATCAACGAGGTGGACACAGATACGCAGTATTTT. It is translated as CAINEVDTDTQYF. The gene calls are TRBV10-3 and TRBJ2-3; unclear D gene. V was pared by 7 bases and J by 2 bases, with 10 bases between. Germline loops: CDR1 ENHRY, CDR2 SYGVKD. This CDR3 has 13 amino acids.

This rearrangement joins TRBV7-2 to TRBJ2-3; D ambiguous. Trimming took 0 bases from V and 5 from J, leaving 3 bases between them. The CDR3 is 12 residues long. Germline V gene sequence: CDR1 SGHTA, CDR2 FQGNSA. The chain's CDR3 is CASSLARDTQYF. CDR3 DNA sequence: TGTGCCAGCAGCTTAGCAAGAGATACGCAGTATTTT.

The V call is TRBV6-5, the J call TRBJ2-1; the D is unclear. The CDR3 totals 14 residues. Trimming stripped 9 bases from V and 0 bases from J, with 12 bases between. Germline CDR1 is MNHEY and CDR2 is SVGAGI. The CDR3 DNA follows: TGTGCCAGTAGCAGCCCGAGCTCCTACAATGAGCAGTTCTTC. The encoded protein is CASSSPSSYNEQFF.

This chain joins TRBV5-6 and TRBJ1-4; D not resolved. The V end lost 6 bases, the J end lost 0 bases, and 15 bases lay between the germline ends. The CDR3 runs to 16 residues. Looked up from germline, CDR1 is SGHDT and CDR2 is YYEEEE. CDR3: CASTLGLEATNEKLFF. DNA for the CDR3: TGTGCCAGCACTTTAGGGCTGGAAGCAACTAATGAAAAACTGTTTTTT. Full variable domain (rest looked up from reference TRBV5-6 and TRBJ1-4): DAGVTQSPTHLIKTRGQQVTLRCSPKSGHDTVSWYQQALGQGPQFIFQYYEEEERQRGNFPDRFSGHQFPNYSSELNVNALLLGDSALYLCASTLGLEATNEKLFFGSGTQLSVL.

Written as DNA, the CDR3 is TGTGCCACCAGCAGAGACAGGGTCCAAGAGACCCAGTACTTC. Encoded protein: CATSRDRVQETQYF. This chain joins TRBV15 and TRBJ2-5, with D possibly TRBD1 on 5 matching bases. V shed 0 bases and J shed 1 base, with 6 bases lying between them. Germline V CDR1 and CDR2: LNHNV, YYDKDF (reference sequence). This CDR3 has 14 residues.

This clone was counted once. The V and J genes are TRBV5-1 and TRBJ1-2; TRBD1 might be the D (6 bases). Germline V gene sequence: CDR1 SGHRS, CDR2 YFSETQ. The CDR3 runs to 13 residues. The V and J ends lost 4 bases and 5 bases respectively, with 12 bases between them. CDR3 bases: TGCGCCAGCAGCCCGGGGGCGAGGTATGGCTACACCTTC. This translates into CASSPGARYGYTF.

Ten or more counts support this clone. The V gene is TRBV19, the J gene TRBJ2-1, with D unresolved. Per germline, CDR1 LNHDA and CDR2 SQIVND (reference sequence). Between the trimmed V and J ends, which lost 3 bases and 1 base, there was a span of 10 bases. The CDR3 has 15 amino acids. CDR3 sequence (DNA): TGTGCCAGTAGTATTGATCCAGCTTCCTACAATGAGCAGTTCTTC. It codes for CASSIDPASYNEQFF.

On this clone: The germline gene is not matched at one end of the junction; a read error may be the cause. This chain uses TRBV6-1 with TRBJ1-6; D unresolved. Germline CDR1 reads MNHNS; CDR2 reads SASEGT. CDR3 length: 16 residues. CDR3 region: CASIETDGLYNSPLHF. The CDR3 coding sequence is TGTGCCAGCATTGAAACCGACGGGCTCTATAATTCACCCCTCCACTTT.

This rearrangement joins TRBV27 to TRBJ1-6, with D perhaps matching TRBD1 (5 bases). V was shortened by 3 bases and J by 10 bases, with 16 bases between the two germline ends. Germline values: CDR1 MNHEY, CDR2 SMNVEV (reference sequence). The CDR3 consists of 15 residues. This CDR3 reads CASSLSTRGVSPLHF. The CDR3 DNA sequence: TGTGCCAGCAGTTTGTCGACGCGGGGGGTATCACCCCTCCACTTT.

The V and J genes are TRBV19 and TRBJ2-1; TRBD2 matches at 9 bases. Germline V gene sequence: CDR1 LNHDA, CDR2 SQIVND (reference sequence). J was trimmed by 3 bases and V by 6 bases; bases with no gene match: 3. The CDR3 sequence is 14 residues long. Here the CDR3 DNA reads TGTGCCAGTAGCCTAGCGGGGATCTACAATGAGCAGTTCTTC. The encoded protein is CASSLAGIYNEQFF.